Given below is one T cell receptor beta chain in context. Its specificity is not known. Trimming left V 2 bases short and J 4 bases short, with 11 bases between. This CDR3 is 14 amino acids long. Germline V gene lookup returns CDR1 MDHEN and CDR2 SYDVKM. Resections removed during corrective heart surgery provided the thymus tissue used. The sample donors, healthy Finnish infants, were having corrective surgery for congenital heart defects. Profiled with immunoSEQ multiplex PCR; TCRdb holds only in-frame clones, not every one. The sample records tens of thousands of clones, 90% to 95% being singletons. The data derive from a study of human thymus T cells. Study-level findings and limits: Blood and thymic repertoires both appeared biased in V and J gene usage.

This chain joins TRBV28 and TRBJ2-5; D possibly uses TRBD1 or TRBD2 (5 bases each). Sequencing was performed on thymus tissue. The sequence was collected from a girl in the first two years of life with a congenital heart defect but otherwise immunologically healthy. This chain's CDR3 is CASSLVPGAETQYF. The CDR3 nucleotides are TGTGCCAGCAGTTTAGTGCCCGGGGCAGAGACCCAGTACTTC.